This T cell receptor beta chain came from a study of vaccination effects on CD4 cells after COVID-19. Study details: A few convalescent patients gave early and late post-vaccination samples.

Using viral peptide pools, the ViraFEST assay grew out antigen-specific CD4+ T cells prior to sequencing. Following 10 days of culture, CD4+ T cells were isolated. It was between March and December 2020 that the person had a SARS-CoV-2 infection confirmed by PCR. Participants each got two BNT162b2 or mRNA-1273 vaccine doses. The data were produced by immunoSEQ multiplex PCR, yet TCRdb's version contains in-frame clones alone and is incomplete. The sample has more than 10,000 clones, around two thirds seen once. About this clone itself: Its antigen is not identified.

The sample here was CD4+ T cells from PBMCs cultured with HCoV-NL63 spike peptides, taken after COVID-19 vaccination. The clonotype comes from a human donor who had a prior SARS-CoV-2 infection.

The DNA for the CDR3 is TGTGCCAGCATCGGACTAGCCGGAGAGACCCAGTACTTC. This translates into CASIGLAGETQYF. The chain combines TRBV2 with TRBJ2-5; 8 nucleotides align to TRBD2. Looked up from germline, CDR1 is SNHLY and CDR2 is FYNNEI. The trim removed 7 bases at V and 4 bases at J, leaving 5 bases unmatched. The CDR3 has 13 amino acids.